This T cell receptor (beta chain) is from a study of cytomegalovirus exposure and HLA in healthy donors. Use of 60 Vbeta and 13 Jbeta primers characterized the PCR. Method: immunoSEQ multiplex PCR; TCRdb's copy keeps in-frame clones and lacks some. This table has about 190,000 clones, 87% appearing once. General observations from the study: Some TCR beta chains (about 180 of them) were listed as cytomegalovirus-associated. Immune exposure information comprised only CMV serostatus.

Healthy bone marrow donors made up the cohort. Comment on this clone: The target antigen is unknown.

The clonotype was recovered from a man younger than 45 in good health and CMV-seronegative. Sequences were obtained from PBMCs.

CDR3 protein: CASTVAVSSYEQYF. The CDR3 coding sequence is TGTGCCAGCACAGTAGCGGTTAGCTCCTACGAGCAGTACTTC. The rearrangement joins TRBV13 to TRBJ2-7; a possible D gene is TRBD2 (6 bases). This CDR3 is built from 14 residues. Germline loops: CDR1 PRHDT, CDR2 FYEKMQ (reference sequence). V shed 7 bases and J shed 0 bases, with 13 bases lying between them.